These 23 T cell receptor beta chains came from one sample sequenced in a study of T-cell reconstitution after alpha-beta-depleted transplantation in children. The TCRbeta library was prepared with unique molecular identifiers. Via MiXCR, TCRdb re-called the PCR reads, giving one row per CDR3 protein. The sample holds over 200,000 distinct CDR3 sequences, 7.5% to 9.5% seen once. The sample here was PBMCs, mostly from graft donor cells, taken 360 days after TCRalphabeta/CD19-depleted stem cell transplant. These receptors all come from a male patient aged 2-9 years who had a stem cell transplant for acute myeloid leukemia, so the T cells may come from the graft donor.

The chain is built from TRBV10-3 and TRBJ1-3, with D hard to call. The V and J ends lost 10 bases and 0 bases respectively, with 13 bases between them. Germline CDR1 reads ENHRY; CDR2 reads SYGVKD. The CDR3 is 14 amino acids. The CDR3 DNA follows: TGTGCCACCTGGGGTTTTATCTCTGGAAACACCATATATTTT. It specifies CATWGFISGNTIYF.

This clonotype occurred a few times. The J gene is TRBJ1-5, the V gene TRBV5-1; tentatively, D is TRBD1 (5 bases). Germline V lookup: CDR1 SGHRS, CDR2 YFSETQ. Trimming removed 0 bases from V and 0 bases from J, with 7 bases in between. CDR3 length: 15 residues. The CDR3 coding sequence is TGCGCCAGCAGCTTGGAGGGGATTAGCAATCAGCCCCAGCATTTT. Translation gives CASSLEGISNQPQHF.

The chain couples TRBV7-2 to TRBJ2-7, with 7 bases that match TRBD1. In germline, CDR1 is SGHTA, CDR2 FQGNSA. After removal of 5 bases from V and 2 bases from J, the junction contained 9 bases not matched to a gene. This CDR3 spans 15 amino acids. The CDR3 spells CASSTRGQGTYEQYF. The CDR3 DNA follows: TGTGCCAGCAGCACTAGGGGGCAGGGAACCTACGAGCAGTACTTC.

The chain is built from TRBV20-1 and TRBJ2-5; the D gene is possibly TRBD2 (6 bases). Germline V gene data show CDR1 as DFQATT and CDR2 as SNEGSKA (reference sequence). V shed 0 bases and J shed 5 bases, with 13 bases lying between them. This CDR3 comprises 14 residues. CDR3: CSARDGGGRETQYF. CDR3 nucleotide sequence: TGCAGTGCTAGAGATGGTGGGGGGAGGGAGACCCAGTACTTC.

This clonotype came up many times. J is TRBJ2-5 and V is TRBV15, with TRBD1 as a possible D gene (7 bases). Germline V lookup: CDR1 LNHNV, CDR2 YYDKDF (reference sequence). There are 15 residues in the CDR3. V was pared by 5 bases and J by 7 bases, with 20 bases between. CDR3 nucleotides: TGTGCCACCAGCCCGAAATTCAGGGGGGTTGGGACCCAGTACTTC. Its protein product is CATSPKFRGVGTQYF.

A few counts support this clonotype. The J gene is TRBJ1-4, the V gene TRBV12-3 or TRBV12-4; no definite D call. V was clipped by 6 bases and J by 8 bases, with 16 bases between them. The CDR3 length is 14 residues. CDR3 sequence: CASSTGLRSEKLFF. The CDR3 region has the DNA TGTGCCAGCAGCACCGGGTTGCGTTCCGAAAAACTGTTTTTT.

The chain recombines TRBV12-3 or TRBV12-4 with TRBJ1-3; 7 bases agree with TRBD1. This CDR3 region has 14 residues. V shed 3 bases and J 2 bases; nucleotides not matched to a gene: 1. As DNA, the CDR3 is TGTGCCAGCAGTTTTACAGGGGCTGGAAACACCATATATTTT. The encoded protein is CASSFTGAGNTIYF.

The rearrangement links TRBV3-1 to TRBJ2-4; D may be TRBD2 (5 bases). This CDR3 is 15 amino acids long. Per germline, CDR1 LGHDT and CDR2 YNNKEL (reference sequence). V was cut by 0 bases and J by 4 bases, with 10 bases left in between. In DNA, the CDR3 is TGTGCCAGCAGCCAAGATCGTAGAGGGAAAAACATTCAGTACTTC. Amino acids: CASSQDRRGKNIQYF.

The chain uses TRBV5-1 and TRBJ2-1, with 10 bases aligning to TRBD2. V dropped 1 base and J dropped 0; count of bases not matched to a gene: 7. This CDR3 region has 18 residues. Per the germline V gene, CDR1 is SGHRS and CDR2 is YFSETQ. The CDR3 region is CASSLPEREGLSYNEQFF. The CDR3 bases are TGCGCCAGCAGCTTGCCTGAGCGGGAGGGCCTCTCCTACAATGAGCAGTTCTTC.

This clonotype was seen a handful of times. The V call is TRBV5-5, the J call TRBJ2-6; tentatively, D is TRBD1 (5 bases). CDR1 SGHKS and CDR2 YYEKEE come from the germline V gene (reference sequence). V dropped 6 bases and J dropped 0 bases, with 10 bases sitting between them. The CDR3 is made up of 15 amino acids. The CDR3 DNA reads as TGTGCCAGCAACATGGGGCTCTCTGGGGCCAACGTCCTGACTTTC. Translated: CASNMGLSGANVLTF.

The rearrangement links TRBV6-4 to TRBJ2-3, with a weak D call TRBD2 (6 bases). Germline V CDR1 and CDR2: MRHNA, SNTAGT. This CDR3 has 16 residues. V lost 6 bases to trimming and J lost 1 base, with 17 bases between them. Here the CDR3 DNA reads TGTGCCAGCAGCCCCCTCCTAGCGTCGGGCACAGATACGCAGTATTTT. Translating it yields CASSPLLASGTDTQYF.

This clonotype has ten or more counts. This chain connects TRBV12-3 or TRBV12-4 to TRBJ1-2; 7 nucleotides align to TRBD1. The V gene end was trimmed by 5 bases and the J gene end by 9 bases; junction bases not matched to a gene: 9. The CDR3 runs 13 residues. CDR3: CASSPGTDLSYTF. Here the CDR3 DNA reads TGTGCCAGCAGTCCCGGGACAGATCTCAGCTACACCTTC.

CDR3 coding DNA: TGTGCCAGCAGTTTGTCCGGGAGCGAGGAGACCCAGTACTTC. It is translated as CASSLSGSEETQYF. V is TRBV12-3 or TRBV12-4 and J is TRBJ2-5; tentative D call: TRBD2 (6 bases). Trimming left V 3 bases short and J 5 bases short, with 13 bases between. The CDR3 runs to 14 residues.

This clonotype was observed many times. The chain has TRBV20-1 and TRBJ2-2; D is perhaps TRBD2 (5 bases). V was clipped by 4 bases and J by 6 bases, with 12 bases between them. CDR3 length equals 13 residues. Germline lookup yields CDR1 DFQATT and CDR2 SNEGSKA (reference sequence). The CDR3 region is CSAMVRGPGELFF. DNA for the CDR3: TGCAGTGCTATGGTCCGGGGTCCCGGGGAGCTGTTTTTT.

This clonotype has at least ten counts. This CDR3 reads CASSFWTDRVNEQYF. In DNA, the CDR3 is TGTGCCAGCAGTTTTTGGACTGACAGGGTCAACGAGCAGTACTTC. V gene TRBV12-3 or TRBV12-4 combines with J gene TRBJ2-7; 7 nucleotides line up with TRBD1. V gave up 3 bases and J gave up 5 bases; unmatched junction bases: 10. The CDR3 is made up of 15 amino acids.

The rearrangement uses TRBV7-2 and TRBJ2-7; 11 bases fit TRBD2. From germline, CDR1 is SGHTA and CDR2 FQGNSA. The CDR3 totals 15 residues. V trimming: 7 bases; J trimming: 7 bases; junction bases outside the gene matches: 12. The CDR3 reads CASNKLGLAGGEQYF. DNA for the CDR3: TGTGCCAGCAATAAACTAGGACTAGCGGGCGGGGAGCAGTACTTC.

This clonotype was found many times. The V gene is TRBV20-1, the J gene TRBJ1-5; D perhaps matches TRBD1 (6 bases). CDR1 is DFQATT, CDR2 SNEGSKA, per germline (reference sequence). The germline V and J ends were trimmed by 4 bases and 0 bases, with 16 bases remaining between them. This CDR3 contains 16 residues. CDR3 in DNA: TGCAGTGCTATTGGAGGGGGACCCTATAGCAATCAGCCCCAGCATTTT. It is translated as CSAIGGGPYSNQPQHF.

CDR3 amino acids: CASGPRQYGYTF. The CDR3 DNA sequence: TGTGCCAGCGGACCGCGACAGTATGGCTACACCTTC. This rearrangement joins TRBV27 to TRBJ1-2, with D perhaps TRBD1 (5 bases). Trimming took 8 bases from V and 5 from J, leaving 12 bases between them. The CDR3 loop spans 12 amino acids. Germline V gene sequence: CDR1 MNHEY, CDR2 SMNVEV (reference sequence).

This clonotype was observed a handful of times. The V and J genes are TRBV20-1 and TRBJ2-1; weak D call: TRBD2 (6 bases). CDR3 length: 14 residues. The germline CDR1 and CDR2 sequences are DFQATT and SNEGSKA (reference sequence). Trimming cost V 3 bases and J 9 bases, with 18 bases left between them. CDR3 amino acids: CSASGGIGRSEQFF. CDR3 coding DNA: TGCAGTGCTAGCGGGGGAATAGGGCGAAGTGAGCAGTTCTTC.

The table lists this clonotype with many counts. The chain has TRBV4-2 and TRBJ2-7, with D possibly TRBD1 on 6 matching bases. The CDR3 has 16 amino acids. The V gene's germline CDR1 is LGHNA and CDR2 YNFKEQ. Trimming left V 1 base short and J 1 base short, with 14 bases between. The CDR3: CASSQAAQDSSYEQYF. CDR3 bases: TGTGCCAGCAGCCAAGCGGCCCAGGACAGTTCCTACGAGCAGTACTTC.

A few counts support this clonotype. The genes are TRBV10-2 and TRBJ2-7, with no clear D. The CDR3 extends over 12 amino acids. V was clipped by 2 bases and J by 4 bases, with 6 bases between them. The germline CDR1 and CDR2 sequences are WSHSY and SAAADI. In nucleotides, the CDR3 is TGCGCCAGCAGTGAGGCAGAATACGAGCAGTACGTC. It is translated as CASSEAEYEQYV.

The chain is built from TRBV28 and TRBJ2-7, with TRBD2 matching over 7 bases. This CDR3 spans 12 amino acids. CDR1 and CDR2 (germline): MDHEN, SYDVKM. The J segment lost 2 bases and the V segment lost 8 bases, leaving 3 bases of the junction unmatched. CDR3 residues: CASGGSAYEQYF. CDR3 in DNA: TGTGCCAGCGGCGGGAGTGCCTACGAGCAGTACTTC.

This clonotype was recorded many times. This chain connects TRBV12-3 or TRBV12-4 to TRBJ2-5, with 8 positions matching TRBD1. V gave up 6 bases and J gave up 3 bases; unmatched junction bases: 6. The CDR3 totals 14 residues. CDR3 sequence: CASRRLTGEETQYF. The CDR3 coding sequence is TGTGCCAGCAGGCGCTTGACAGGGGAAGAGACCCAGTACTTC.